The rows below give T cell receptor beta chains drawn from one sample of a study of T-cell reconstitution after alpha-beta-depleted transplantation in children. TCRdb reprocessed the PCR reads with MiXCR, giving one entry per CDR3 protein. The sample comprises 380,000 or so distinct CDR3 sequences, roughly 13% of which are singletons, and around 4.1% rests with the top ten. Here the sequenced sample was PBMCs, taken from the stem cell graft. The receptors derive from a human donor who donated a stem cell graft to a child with Fanconi anemia. Each CDR3 is given with its conserved first and last residue. The order of the fields is J gene, D gene, V gene, clone size, CDR3 protein, CDR3 DNA. D genes are given only for firm matches. Rows give clone size only sometimes, using once, few, many, or a class for an expanded clone.

>TRBJ2-1|-|TRBV24-1|-
CATSWGNEQFF
TGTGCCACCAGTTGGGGAAATGAGCAGTTCTTC
>TRBJ2-3|-|TRBV5-4|few
CASSLQRNSMDTQYF
TGTGCCAGCAGCTTGCAGCGGAACTCGATGGATACGCAGTATTTT
>TRBJ2-3|TRBD2|TRBV9|many
CASSVASGGSRTDTQYF
TGTGCCAGCAGCGTAGCCAGCGGGGGATCTCGCACAGATACGCAGTATTTT
>TRBJ2-3|-|TRBV11-1|few
CASSFFRGSTDTQYF
TGTGCCAGCAGCTTCTTCAGGGGCAGCACAGATACGCAGTATTTT
>TRBJ1-2|-|TRBV12-3/TRBV12-4|few
CASSLSSRPLF
TGTGCCAGCAGTTTGAGTTCCCGCCCGCTATTC
>TRBJ2-1|-|TRBV11-2|-
CASSLDLGGVGEQFF
TGTGCCAGCAGCTTAGATTTAGGGGGAGTAGGTGAGCAGTTCTTC
>TRBJ2-7|TRBD2|TRBV6-5|-
CASKGMGTRPYEQYF
TGTGCCAGCAAAGGGATGGGGACTAGGCCCTACGAGCAGTACTTC
>TRBJ2-1|-|TRBV3-1|few
CASSQDVLVNNEQFF
TGTGCCAGCAGCCAAGATGTGCTAGTAAACAATGAGCAGTTCTTC
>TRBJ2-3|-|TRBV12-3/TRBV12-4|few
CASSLDYSTDTQYF
TGTGCCAGCTCACTGGACTATAGCACAGATACGCAGTATTTT
>TRBJ2-1|-|TRBV12-3/TRBV12-4|many
CASSRPDTEQFF
TGTGCCAGCAGCCGACCGGACACTGAGCAGTTCTTC
>TRBJ1-2|TRBD1|TRBV18|-
CASSQGQGTFNYGYTF
TGTGCCAGCTCACAGGGACAGGGGACTTTTAACTATGGCTACACCTTC
>TRBJ1-6|-|TRBV10-2|few
CATQQGNNSPLHF
TGCGCCACTCAACAGGGTAATAATTCACCCCTCCACTTT
>TRBJ1-2|TRBD1|TRBV9|many
CASSVGQGAIRDYGYTF
TGTGCCAGCAGCGTAGGGCAGGGGGCTATAAGAGACTATGGCTACACCTTC
>TRBJ1-1|TRBD1|TRBV30|-
CAWVDRRNTEAFF
TGTGCCTGGGTGGACAGGAGGAACACTGAAGCTTTCTTT
>TRBJ2-1|-|TRBV2|-
CASRTDPLGNEQFF
TGTGCCAGCAGGACTGATCCCCTGGGCAATGAGCAGTTCTTC
>TRBJ2-7|TRBD2|TRBV3-1|few
CASSRRGGTYSYEQYF
TGTGCCAGCAGCCGGAGGGGAGGGACCTACTCCTACGAGCAGTACTTC
>TRBJ2-7|-|TRBV2|-
CASSGDTGSLAYEQYF
TGTGCCAGCAGTGGGGATACGGGGTCTCTGGCCTACGAGCAGTACTTC
>TRBJ2-3|-|TRBV7-2|many
CASSLQDPTDTQYF
TGTGCCAGCAGCTTGCAGGATCCCACAGATACGCAGTATTTT
>TRBJ1-1|-|TRBV14|-
CASSRQPFEAFF
TGTGCCAGCAGCCGACAGCCTTTTGAAGCTTTCTTT
>TRBJ1-1|-|TRBV5-1|many
CASSLQENTEAFF
TGTGCCAGCAGCTTACAGGAGAACACTGAAGCTTTCTTT
>TRBJ1-2|-|TRBV30|-
CAWWTGWGYTF
TGTGCCTGGTGGACGGGCTGGGGCTACACCTTC
>TRBJ1-1|TRBD1|TRBV5-1|many
CASSRQGNTEAFF
TGCGCCAGCAGCAGACAGGGGAACACTGAAGCTTTCTTT
>TRBJ2-1|TRBD2|TRBV7-6|many
CASSLAGRKFF
TGTGCCAGCAGCCTAGCGGGGAGGAAGTTCTTC
>TRBJ1-5|-|TRBV20-1|-
CSARPTANQPQHF
TGCAGTGCTAGGCCGACAGCAAATCAGCCCCAGCATTTT
>TRBJ2-3|TRBD1|TRBV20-1|-
CSASPRGRGQLKAQYF
TGCAGTGCCTCCCCTCGGGGCAGGGGGCAACTTAAGGCGCAGTATTTT
>TRBJ1-5|TRBD1|TRBV5-4|few
CASSSGQGGINQPQHF
TGTGCCAGCAGCTCCGGACAGGGAGGAATAAATCAGCCCCAGCATTTT
>TRBJ2-7|TRBD1|TRBV20-1|-
CSAISTGTGDYEQYF
TGCAGTGCTATTTCAACCGGGACAGGTGACTACGAGCAGTACTTC
>TRBJ1-3|TRBD1|TRBV12-3/TRBV12-4|few
CASRTGGTGNTIYF
TGTGCCAGCAGGACAGGGGGCACTGGAAACACCATATATTTT
>TRBJ1-6|-|TRBV12-3/TRBV12-4|-
CASSLHSGINSPLHF
TGTGCCAGCAGTTTGCACTCAGGGATTAATTCACCCCTCCACTTT
>TRBJ1-2|TRBD1|TRBV7-9|few
CASGQGANYGYTF
TGTGCCAGTGGACAGGGGGCTAACTATGGCTACACCTTC
>TRBJ2-7|-|TRBV4-3|-
CASSSKDGREQYF
TGCGCCAGCAGCTCGAAGGACGGACGCGAGCAGTACTTC
>TRBJ1-2|-|TRBV6-2/TRBV6-3|-
CASSSTADYGYTF
TGTGCCAGCAGTTCGACGGCCGACTATGGCTACACCTTC
>TRBJ1-1|-|TRBV5-1|few
CASSWGTSEDTEAFF
TGCGCCAGCAGCTGGGGGACGTCGGAGGACACTGAAGCTTTCTTT
>TRBJ2-3|-|TRBV11-2|many
CASSLEISQDTQYF
TGTGCCAGCAGCTTAGAGATCAGTCAGGATACGCAGTATTTT
>TRBJ2-2|-|TRBV5-5|few
CASKGDPTSVGELFF
TGTGCCAGCAAAGGGGACCCAACGAGTGTCGGGGAGCTGTTTTTT
>TRBJ2-2|-|TRBV5-1|-
CASSPLEVTGELFF
TGCGCCAGCAGCCCCCTAGAGGTCACCGGGGAGCTGTTTTTT
>TRBJ1-6|TRBD1|TRBV5-1|-
CASSLGRPGQGNSPLHF
TGCGCCAGCAGCTTGGGACGACCGGGACAGGGAAATTCACCCCTCCACTTT
>TRBJ2-5|TRBD2|TRBV3-1|few
CASSQDGTSGGFETQYF
TGTGCCAGCAGCCAAGACGGGACTAGCGGGGGATTTGAGACCCAGTACTTC
>TRBJ2-5|TRBD2|TRBV7-7|-
CASSPRLASKETQYF
TGTGCTAGCAGCCCTCGACTAGCGAGTAAAGAGACCCAGTACTTC
>TRBJ1-1|TRBD1|TRBV6-1|many
CASRTGTGGDLGAFF
TGTGCCAGCAGAACCGGGACAGGGGGCGATTTGGGGGCTTTCTTT
>TRBJ1-4|-|TRBV6-1|-
CASSEAPEEKLFF
TGTGCCAGCAGTGAAGCCCCCGAGGAAAAACTGTTTTTT
>TRBJ1-2|-|TRBV5-1|many
CASSLDSIIDGYTF
TGCGCCAGCAGCTTGGATAGTATCATCGATGGCTACACCTTC
>TRBJ1-1|-|TRBV18|-
CASSRQLEAFF
TGTGCCAGCTCACGACAACTCGAAGCTTTCTTT
>TRBJ2-2|TRBD1|TRBV12-3/TRBV12-4|many
CASSRDRDTGELFF
TGTGCCAGCAGCCGGGACAGGGACACCGGGGAGCTGTTTTTT
>TRBJ1-2|TRBD1|TRBV18|few
CASSPTGDLDYGYTF
TGTGCCAGCTCCCCGACAGGGGACCTGGACTATGGCTACACCTTC
>TRBJ1-1|-|TRBV6-1|-
CASRSTLRGWYTEAFF
TGTGCCAGCAGGTCGACGCTGCGGGGGTGGTACACTGAAGCTTTCTTT
>TRBJ1-3|-|TRBV11-2|few
CASSSPVESSGNTIYF
TGTGCCAGCAGCTCCCCCGTGGAGAGCTCTGGAAACACCATATATTTT
>TRBJ2-3|-|TRBV6-1|many
CASSESRSFTDTQYF
TGTGCCAGCAGTGAGAGTAGGTCTTTCACAGATACGCAGTATTTT
>TRBJ2-1|-|TRBV7-2|-
CASRQTSTDYNEQFF
TGTGCCAGCAGACAGACTAGTACGGACTACAATGAGCAGTTCTTC
>TRBJ1-2|-|TRBV5-1|many
CASTDTANYGYTF
TGCGCCAGCACCGACACCGCTAACTATGGCTACACCTTC
>TRBJ1-3|-|TRBV28|-
CASRETGGNTIYF
TGTGCCAGCAGAGAAACAGGCGGAAACACCATATATTTT
>TRBJ2-6|TRBD1|TRBV5-1|many
CASSFTFRDRATGANVLTF
TGCGCCAGCAGCTTTACCTTCCGGGACAGGGCGACTGGGGCCAACGTCCTGACTTTC
>TRBJ1-2|TRBD1|TRBV5-1|many
CASSPRTGGDGYTF
TGCGCCAGCAGCCCTAGGACAGGGGGCGACGGCTACACCTTC
>TRBJ2-1|-|TRBV5-1|few
CASSPVRQNNEQFF
TGCGCCAGCAGCCCCGTCCGGCAGAACAATGAGCAGTTCTTC
>TRBJ1-5|TRBD1|TRBV28|few
CASSLPGQGFGSNQPQHF
TGTGCCAGCAGTCTCCCGGGACAGGGGTTCGGAAGCAATCAGCCCCAGCATTTT
>TRBJ1-1|-|TRBV12-3/TRBV12-4|-
CASSRSMNTEAFF
TGTGCCAGCAGCAGAAGCATGAACACTGAAGCTTTCTTT
>TRBJ1-6|-|TRBV7-9|-
CASSSGTENSPLHF
TGTGCCAGCAGCTCCGGGACCGAGAATTCACCCCTCCACTTT
>TRBJ2-2|-|TRBV27|many
CASSLAGRRWTGELFF
TGTGCCAGCAGTTTAGCTGGAAGGAGGTGGACCGGGGAGCTGTTTTTT